One sample yielded the 30 T cell receptor beta chains listed below, sequenced in a study of OX40 agonist ivuxolimab in advanced cancers. TCRdb's copy holds only in-frame clones and misses some; the assay was immunoSEQ multiplex PCR. Found here are under 40,000 clones, around 80% of them singletons; the top ten hold under 15%. This sample comprised CD4+ or CD8+ T cells sorted from blood, obtained in a trial of the OX40 agonist ivuxolimab. These receptors all come from an adult with an advanced solid tumor such as melanoma, head and neck, liver or kidney cancer.

The table lists this clone with a count of one. This chain connects TRBV28 to TRBJ1-2; possibly TRBD1 for D (6 bases). CDR1 and CDR2 (germline): MDHEN, SYDVKM. CDR3 length equals 14 residues. V was clipped by 6 bases and J by 2 bases, with 13 bases between them. For the CDR3, the DNA is TGTGCCAGCAGCACCTCAGGGGCCAACTATGGCTACACCTTC. Translation gives CASSTSGANYGYTF.

The chain links TRBV27 to TRBJ2-3; a weak D match, TRBD2 (5 bases). CDR1 is MNHEY and CDR2 is SMNVEV in the germline V gene (reference sequence). The CDR3 spans 14 residues. The ends were cut back, 2 bases at V and 1 base at J, with 7 bases in the middle. The CDR3 DNA reads as TGTGCCAGCAGTTTAGAGCGGCGCACAGATACGCAGTATTTT. It codes for CASSLERRTDTQYF.

The V and J genes are TRBV30 and TRBJ2-5, with 9 bases aligning to TRBD1. Trimming took 3 bases from V and 4 from J; bases not matched to a gene: 6. Looked up from germline, CDR1 is GTSNPN and CDR2 is SVGIG (reference sequence). The CDR3 sequence is 14 residues long. CDR3 coding DNA: TGTGCCTGGAGCCCGGGACAGGGCGGAGAGACCCAGTACTTC. Amino acid sequence: CAWSPGQGGETQYF.

V gene TRBV6-5 combines with J gene TRBJ2-1; D might be TRBD2 (6 bases). The CDR3 spans 13 residues. CDR1 MNHEY and CDR2 SVGAGI come from the germline V gene. Trimming stripped 10 bases from V and 1 base from J, with 11 bases between. In DNA form, the CDR3 reads TGTGCCACCCGGGAGTCATCCTACAATGAGCAGTTCTTC. Translation: CATRESSYNEQFF.

The table lists this clone with a few counts. The CDR3 spells CASSVSGSGYTF. CDR3 nucleotide sequence: TGTGCCAGCAGTGTGTCGGGGTCGGGCTACACCTTC. The V and J genes are TRBV6-1 and TRBJ1-2, with D unresolved. Germline assignment: CDR1 MNHNS and CDR2 SASEGT. This CDR3 comprises 12 residues. The V end lost 4 bases, the J end lost 8 bases, and 11 bases lay between the germline ends.

The rearrangement links TRBV5-6 to TRBJ1-6; 8 bases align to TRBD1. Trimming removed 4 bases from V and 8 bases from J; junction bases left unmatched: 14. There are 17 residues in the CDR3. The germline V gene has CDR1 SGHDT and CDR2 YYEEEE. The CDR3 loop reads CASSDSTNRGDHSPLHF. The CDR3, as DNA: TGTGCCAGCAGCGATTCCACCAACAGGGGGGACCATTCACCCCTCCACTTT.

V gene TRBV15 combines with J gene TRBJ2-3; D ambiguous. The germline V and J ends were trimmed by 0 bases and 4 bases, with 5 bases remaining between them. The CDR3 covers 13 residues. Germline lookup yields CDR1 LNHNV and CDR2 YYDKDF (reference sequence). The CDR3: CATSRDQPDTQYF. The CDR3 nucleotides are TGTGCCACCAGCAGAGATCAACCAGATACGCAGTATTTT. The whole variable domain, remainder taken from reference TRBV15 and TRBJ2-3, is DAMVIQNPRYQVTQFGKPVTLSCSQTLNHNVMYWYQQKSSQAPKLLFHYYDKDFNNEADTPDNFQSRRPNTSFCFLDIRSPGLGDTAMYLCATSRDQPDTQYFGPGTRLTVL.

This clone turned up a few times. Other DNA sequences in this specimen translate into the identical CDR3. The chain employs TRBV6-5 and TRBJ1-1; D is possibly TRBD1 (6 bases). Looked up from germline, CDR1 is MNHEY and CDR2 is SVGAGI. The CDR3 has 14 residues. The V gene lost 5 bases and the J gene lost 0 bases, with 10 bases spanning the gap. The CDR3 DNA reads TGTGCCAGCAGTAAACAGGGTATGAACACTGAAGCTTTCTTT. Its translation is CASSKQGMNTEAFF.

This clone was observed a few times. This chain joins TRBV6-1 and TRBJ2-7; a weak D match, TRBD1 (6 bases). The germline V and J ends were trimmed by 4 bases and 5 bases, with 15 bases remaining between them. The length of the CDR3 is 14 residues. Germline V gene data show CDR1 as MNHNS and CDR2 as SASEGT. CDR3 DNA: TGTGCCAGCAGTGCTCAATACAGGGATCACGAGCAGTACTTC. Amino acid sequence: CASSAQYRDHEQYF.

The V call is TRBV9, the J call TRBJ2-2; D gene ambiguous. Trimming removed 5 bases at V and 3 bases at J, with 11 bases between. The CDR3 consists of 14 residues. CDR1 SGDLS and CDR2 YYNGEE come from the germline V gene. The CDR3 sequence is CASSALGYTGELFF. The CDR3 coding sequence is TGTGCCAGCAGTGCCTTGGGGTACACCGGGGAGCTGTTTTTT.

The gene calls are TRBV6-5 and TRBJ1-1, with D hard to call. V was trimmed by 6 bases and J by 4 bases, leaving 15 bases between them. CDR1 and CDR2 from the germline V gene are MNHEY and SVGAGI. The CDR3 sequence is 14 residues long. This chain's CDR3 is CASRYLKESTEAFF. As DNA, the CDR3 is TGTGCCAGCAGGTACCTAAAGGAGAGCACTGAAGCTTTCTTT.

The V gene is TRBV10-1, the J gene TRBJ1-1, with TRBD1 as a possible D gene (6 bases). With 4 bases removed from V and 6 bases from J, the gap between germline ends came to 15 bases. The CDR3 is 14 amino acids. Per germline, CDR1 WNHNN and CDR2 SYGVQD (reference sequence). The CDR3 sequence is CASSGTGSSAEAFF. In DNA form, the CDR3 reads TGCGCCAGCAGTGGTACAGGGTCCTCCGCTGAAGCTTTCTTT.

A note on this clone: Other DNA sequences within the sample encode an identical CDR3. This CDR3 reads CASSLGGLAGVDEQYF. DNA for the CDR3: TGCGCCAGCAGCTTGGGGGGACTAGCGGGAGTCGACGAGCAGTACTTC. The rearrangement links TRBV5-1 to TRBJ2-7; 14 nucleotides match TRBD2. The CDR3 is 16 residues long. The germline V gene has CDR1 SGHRS and CDR2 YFSETQ. The V segment lost 0 bases and the J segment 5 bases; nucleotides outside the gene matches: 4.

The V call is TRBV11-2, the J call TRBJ2-1; D is unclear. Germline V gives CDR1 SGHAT, CDR2 FQNNGV. V lost 5 bases, J lost 9 bases, and 5 bases lay in between. The CDR3 consists of 10 residues. The CDR3, as DNA: TGTGCCAGCAGCATAAGTGAGCAGTTCTTC. Translation gives CASSISEQFF.

This clone showed up just once. The chain links TRBV5-8 to TRBJ2-1; TRBD2 agrees at 12 bases. V shed 2 bases, J shed 9 bases, and the junction held 18 bases outside the gene matches. Germline assignment: CDR1 SGHTS and CDR2 YDEGEE. The length of the CDR3 is 19 residues. The CDR3 reads CASSFGDAASGRVRGEQFF. CDR3 DNA: TGTGCCAGCAGCTTTGGGGACGCGGCTAGCGGGAGGGTGAGGGGTGAGCAGTTCTTC.

The chain carries TRBV29-1 and TRBJ1-1, with no clear D. CDR1 is SQVTM and CDR2 is ANQGSEA in the germline V gene. The CDR3 sequence is 14 residues long. The V end was cut by 2 bases, the J end by 1 base, with 11 bases between. CDR3 protein: CSVEPPARNTEAFF. DNA of the CDR3: TGCAGCGTTGAACCCCCAGCAAGGAACACTGAAGCTTTCTTT.

This sequence joins TRBV25-1 and TRBJ1-5, with D maybe TRBD1 (5 bases). This CDR3 contains 13 residues. V dropped 4 bases and J dropped 4 bases, with 8 bases sitting between them. Per the germline V gene, CDR1 is MGHDK and CDR2 is SYGVNS. CDR3 bases: TGTGCCAGCAGTGGGGGGGGGAATCAGCCCCAGCATTTT. Protein product: CASSGGGNQPQHF.

This clone was recorded only once. The rearrangement joins TRBV19 to TRBJ2-7; D possibly matches TRBD1 or TRBD2 (5 bases each). Looked up from germline, CDR1 is LNHDA and CDR2 is SQIVND (reference sequence). CDR3 length: 12 residues. Deletions cut 3 bases from V and 6 bases from J, with 9 bases between. This CDR3 reads CASSIRGAEQYF. CDR3 DNA sequence: TGTGCCAGTAGTATCCGAGGGGCCGAGCAGTACTTC.

The chain has TRBV20-1 and TRBJ2-7; D possibly corresponds to TRBD1 (5 bases). The CDR3 contains 11 residues. The germline CDR1 and CDR2 sequences are DFQATT and SNEGSKA (reference sequence). The CDR3 loop reads CSTQDNYEQYF. The DNA of the CDR3 is TGCAGCACCCAGGACAACTACGAGCAGTACTTC.

The J gene is TRBJ2-1, the V gene TRBV10-3; D not resolved. V was pared by 2 bases and J by 0 bases, with 8 bases between. CDR3 size: 15 residues. CDR1 and CDR2 from the germline V gene are ENHRY and SYGVKD. In nucleotides, the CDR3 is TGTGCCATCAGTGAGGGATTGAGCTCCTACAATGAGCAGTTCTTC. Residues: CAISEGLSSYNEQFF.

The chain joins TRBV2 to TRBJ1-5; D not resolved. Deletions cut 8 bases from V and 0 bases from J, with 5 bases between. This CDR3 region has 12 residues. Germline lookup yields CDR1 SNHLY and CDR2 FYNNEI. In DNA, the CDR3 is TGTGCCAGCGGGAATAGCAATCAGCCCCAGCATTTT. Translated, it gives CASGNSNQPQHF.

This sequence joins TRBV14 and TRBJ2-3, with D perhaps matching TRBD2 (5 bases). The CDR3 length is 14 residues. Trimming stripped 4 bases from V and 4 bases from J, with 12 bases between. Germline CDR1 and CDR2: SGHDN and FVKESK. CDR3 sequence: CASSRLTAADTQYF. CDR3 bases: TGTGCCAGCAGCCGCCTCACAGCGGCAGATACGCAGTATTTT.

The CDR3 spells CASSRDSNSNQPQHF. Written as DNA, the CDR3 is TGCGCCAGCAGCCGAGACAGTAATAGCAATCAGCCCCAGCATTTT. V is TRBV4-3 and J is TRBJ1-5, with D possibly matching TRBD1 (5 bases). The CDR3 is 15 amino acids. With 4 bases removed from V and 0 bases from J, the gap between germline ends came to 10 bases. Per germline, CDR1 LGHNA and CDR2 YSLEER.

The chain uses TRBV6-6 and TRBJ1-2, with D hard to call. The CDR3 covers 13 residues. V lost 5 bases and J lost 7, with 14 bases in between. CDR1 and CDR2 from the germline V gene are MNHNY and SVGAGI (reference sequence). The CDR3 loop is CASSNREASGYTF. The CDR3 DNA is TGTGCCAGCAGTAACCGGGAAGCCAGTGGCTACACCTTC.

This chain connects TRBV2 to TRBJ1-5; unclear D gene. This CDR3 contains 14 residues. Germline CDR1 reads SNHLY; CDR2 reads FYNNEI. V lost 3 bases, J lost 6 bases, and 12 bases lay in between. CDR3 loop: CASSDRFRFQPQHF. CDR3 in DNA: TGTGCCAGCAGTGACAGGTTTCGGTTTCAGCCCCAGCATTTT.

V and J are TRBV7-9 and TRBJ1-4; D is ambiguous. There are 15 residues in the CDR3. V was shortened by 3 bases and J by 0 bases, with 8 bases between the two germline ends. Germline CDR1 SEHNR, CDR2 FQNEAQ (reference sequence). CDR3 in amino acids: CASSLDGPTNEKLFF. For the CDR3, the DNA is TGTGCCAGCAGCTTGGATGGTCCAACTAATGAAAAACTGTTTTTT.

This chain joins TRBV4-1 and TRBJ2-1, with no clear D. The CDR3 loop spans 14 amino acids. CDR1 is MGHRA, CDR2 YSYEKL, per germline. Between the trimmed V and J ends, which lost 0 bases and 8 bases, there was a span of 11 bases. CDR3 in DNA: TGCGCCAGCAGCCAAGATCAGACCAGGCATGAGCAGTTCTTC. It is translated as CASSQDQTRHEQFF.

The V gene is TRBV18, the J gene TRBJ2-3, with TRBD2 matching over 9 bases. The V segment lost 0 bases and the J segment 0 bases; nucleotides outside the gene matches: 4. The CDR3 extends over 17 amino acids. Germline CDR1 reads KGHSH; CDR2 reads LQKENI. The CDR3 coding sequence is TGTGCCAGCTCACCACCCGCTAGCGGGACTAGCACAGATACGCAGTATTTT. It encodes CASSPPASGTSTDTQYF.

This chain joins TRBV10-2 and TRBJ1-4, with TRBD1 as a possible D gene (6 bases). This CDR3 region has 16 residues. The V gene lost 3 bases and the J gene lost 7 bases, with 18 bases spanning the gap. From germline, CDR1 is WSHSY and CDR2 SAAADI. The CDR3 is CASSDPQGPGGEKLFF. CDR3 sequence (DNA): TGCGCCAGCAGTGACCCACAGGGACCAGGAGGTGAAAAACTGTTTTTT.

This chain connects TRBV15 to TRBJ2-5, with D tentatively TRBD1 (5 bases). Germline V lookup: CDR1 LNHNV, CDR2 YYDKDF (reference sequence). V lost 5 bases, J lost 4 bases, and 11 bases lay in between. The CDR3 has 13 amino acids. Written as DNA, the CDR3 is TGTGCCACCAGCGTCGTTGACAGAGAGACCCAGTACTTC. This sequence encodes CATSVVDRETQYF.